These T cell receptor beta chains were read from a single sample in a study of cytomegalovirus exposure and HLA in healthy donors. Generated by immunoSEQ multiplex PCR, the TCRdb table keeps only in-frame clones and is missing some. The sample carries 120,000 to 150,000 clones, roughly a tenth recorded once. Sequenced material: PBMCs. Receptor source: a male donor in good health and CMV-seronegative. Both conserved end residues are part of each CDR3. The D gene is left open where the match is weak. The size of a clone is reported for some rows only, either as once, few or many, or as a class for expanded clones.

TRBV7-8,TRBJ2-1,few,TRBD2,TGTGCCAGCAGCATTCGGGAGGGGACCTACAATGAGCAGTTCTTC,CASSIREGTYNEQFF
TRBV9,TRBJ1-2,.,.,TGTGCCAGCAGCGTAGGGACGGGACACCGCTATGGCTACACCTTC,CASSVGTGHRYGYTF
TRBV7-9,TRBJ1-5,few,.,TGTGCCAGCAGCTTAGGAGATCAGCCCCAGCATTTT,CASSLGDQPQHF
TRBV5-1,TRBJ2-7,.,TRBD1,TGCGCCAGCAGCTTGAGGGGAGGGACAGGGACCCACGAGCAGTACTTC,CASSLRGGTGTHEQYF
TRBV27,TRBJ1-1,.,.,TGTGCCAGCAGGACCGACTTGAACACTGAAGCTTTCTTT,CASRTDLNTEAFF
TRBV9,TRBJ1-2,.,.,TGTGCCAGCAGCGCAACTCATAAAGCTAGCTATGGCTACACCTTC,CASSATHKASYGYTF
TRBV5-1,TRBJ2-7,few,.,TGCGCCAGCAGCCCCAGGGGAGGGGCCGAGCAGTACTTC,CASSPRGGAEQYF
TRBV4-2,TRBJ1-5,.,TRBD1,TGTGCCAGCAGCCAAGGGGACAGGGGGACGCCCCAGCATTTT,CASSQGDRGTPQHF
TRBV18,TRBJ1-5,few,.,TGTGCCAGCCCCGGTTCTCCCGCCCTCGGGCAGCCCCAGCATTTT,CASPGSPALGQPQHF
TRBV9,TRBJ1-2,.,.,TGTGCCAGCAGCGCCGGGTTTTATGGCTACACCTTC,CASSAGFYGYTF
TRBV10-3,TRBJ1-1,.,.,TGTGCCGCAGGTGAAGCTTTCTTT,CAAGEAFF
TRBV11-2,TRBJ2-5,few,TRBD1,TGTGCCAGCAGCACCTTGACAGGGCAGTTCCGGACCCAGTACTTC,CASSTLTGQFRTQYF
TRBV5-1,TRBJ2-1,.,.,TGCGCCAGCAGCTTGGAGGGAGCCCCCTACAATGAGCAGTTCTTC,CASSLEGAPYNEQFF
TRBV2,TRBJ1-1,.,TRBD1,TGTGCCAGCAGTGGACAGGGTGAGCTTTGGACTGAAGCTTTCTTT,CASSGQGELWTEAFF
TRBV2,TRBJ1-2,few,.,TGTGCCAGCAGGGCGACTGAGACCCATGGCTACACCTTC,CASRATETHGYTF
TRBV10-3,TRBJ2-3,.,TRBD1,TGTGCCATCAGTGCACAGGGGGCAGGCGCAGATACGCAGTATTTT,CAISAQGAGADTQYF
TRBV7-9,TRBJ2-2,.,.,TGTGCCAGCAGCCGGGAAGCGGGTTCGAACACCGGGGAGCTGTTTTTT,CASSREAGSNTGELFF
TRBV5-4,TRBJ1-2,.,.,TGTGCCAGCAGGGATGGGGGCTTCTATGGCTACACCTTC,CASRDGGFYGYTF
TRBV2,TRBJ2-7,few,TRBD1,TGTGCCAGCACCCGGGACAGGGCCTACGAGCAGTACTTC,CASTRDRAYEQYF
TRBV10-3,TRBJ2-3,.,.,TGTGCCATCAGGGAGGTCGGGTCCATGCAGTATTTT,CAIREVGSMQYF
TRBV7-8,TRBJ2-7,few,.,TGTGCCAGCAGCTTCGGGACTGGAGGCTACGAGCAGTACTTC,CASSFGTGGYEQYF
TRBV9,TRBJ2-7,few,TRBD2,TGTGCCAGCAGCGTAGGGGGGGGGACTCTGCCTGAGGAGCAGTACTTC,CASSVGGGTLPEEQYF
TRBV28,TRBJ1-6,.,.,TGTGCCAGCAGACAGTCATGGCCGGATAATTCACCCCTCCACTTT,CASRQSWPDNSPLHF
TRBV15,TRBJ2-3,few,.,TGTGCCACCAGCAGAGATCAGGGGGAGGCAGATACGCAGTATTTT,CATSRDQGEADTQYF
TRBV2,TRBJ1-2,.,.,TGTGCCAGCAACGCAGGGTCCGGCTATGGCTACACCTTC,CASNAGSGYGYTF
TRBV4-3,TRBJ2-1,.,TRBD2,TGCGCCAGCAGCCACATCCCCGGACTAGCGGGAGGGCCGAAACTGTTCTTC,CASSHIPGLAGGPKLFF
TRBV7-2,TRBJ2-5,few,.,TGTGCCAGCAGCCGAGACAGGTACCAAGAGACCCAGTACTTC,CASSRDRYQETQYF
TRBV7-8,TRBJ2-3,few,.,TGTGCCAGCATCGGGTATCAAGATACGCAGTATTTT,CASIGYQDTQYF